This TCR beta chain was identified during a study of vaccination effects on CD4 cells after COVID-19 (dated 2022 in TCRdb). Describing the broader study: Two doses of either the BNT162b2 or the mRNA-1273 mRNA SARS-CoV-2 vaccine were administered to participants. In both COVID-19 convalescent patients and infection-naive vaccine recipients, the study compared SARS-CoV-2 spike-specific CD4+ TCR repertoires from before mRNA vaccination with those from after it. Altogether, about 10 COVID-19 convalescent patients and a handful of SARS-CoV-2-naive healthy vaccine recipients made up the full study. In the study, cultures from other donors were sequenced using the Oncomine TCR Beta short-read assay on an Illumina iSeq 100. Beyond this particular receptor, the publication reports: The study was limited by a small number of convalescent patients and lacked early post-infection timepoints. Both infection-induced and vaccine-induced clones contracted markedly at late post-vaccination timepoints, which is consistent with waning T cell responses. In healthy vaccine recipients, vaccine-induced clones were almost all SARS-CoV-2 mono-reactive, with only 1 of 255 cross-reactive with common cold coronaviruses.

In the ViraFEST assay, PBMC were stimulated with viral peptide pools, and antigen-specific CD4+ T cell clonotypes were then identified by expansion using TCR sequencing. After less than eleven days of culture, CD4+ T cells were isolated with the EasySep CD4+ T cell isolation kit. Healthy vaccine recipients had no prior SARS-CoV-2 infection, confirmed by negative nucleocapsid antibodies before and after vaccination. Fewer than 2.5 million PBMC per well were cultured in IMDM with roughly 5% human AB serum, 8.5 to 10 IU/ml IL-2 and gentamicin, plus 10 ug/ml peptides. On days 3 and 7, half of the culture medium was replaced with fresh IL-2-containing medium. Unless noted otherwise, every peptide stimulation condition was cultured in triplicate wells. PBMC were separated from whole blood using Ficoll-Paque Plus gradient centrifugation and were then either cryopreserved at -140C or used fresh. Overlapping peptide pools spanned the spike proteins of SARS-CoV-2 and the common cold coronaviruses HCoV-NL63, HCoV-OC43 and HCoV-229E. The QIAamp micro DNA kit was used to extract genomic DNA from the cultured CD4+ T cells.

The library came from the immunoSEQ multiplex PCR assay. DNA from the CD4+ T cells that had been cultured and isolated underwent TCR beta CDR3 sequencing. On the study's bioinformatics: Non-productive TCR sequences were removed and reads were trimmed to the CDR3 region, keeping CDR3s of at least 7 amino acids. The MANAFEST web app was used to pick out antigen-specific clonotypes by comparing their expansion in peptide wells with that in reference cultures. Positive clones required FDR<0.05 expansion versus reference and all other wells, odds ratio above 5, and frequency above 0.1% in two replicate wells. Clonotypes significantly expanded in SARS-CoV-2 spike wells and in at least one common cold coronavirus spike condition were defined as cross-reactive. Using the stringdist R package, CDR3 similarity was measured by Levenshtein distance, and unrooted trees were constructed with ape in R 3.6.1. In TCRdb, the immuneACCESS table is reduced to in-frame sequences with V and J assigned. These tables do not hold every clone; where another copy was compared, an unresolved V gene accounts for under half, and the others remain unexplained. The V and J calls and clone size were taken over from that table, and D and trimming were inferred from the DNA. The sample includes under 80,000 clones, with 78% observed a single time. 10% to 13% of the sample comes from the top ten.

On this clone: Its binding antigen is unknown. Per-base quality was not reported, and no clone a single base away is much larger than it.

This clonotype originated in a human donor who received a COVID-19 vaccine. Sequenced here: CD4+ T cells from PBMCs cultured with SARS-CoV-2 spike peptides, sampled before COVID-19 vaccination. This sample's cell subset or site label indicates: SARS-CoV-2 spike overlapping peptide pool stimulation.

In nucleotides, the sequence is TGTGCCAGCAGCGTAGGGTACGGGGGGGGCACAGATACGCAGTATTTT. This yields the protein CASSVGYGGGTDTQYF. This chain is built from TRBV9 and TRBJ2-3; 8 bases in the junction line up with TRBD2. In the germline V gene, CDR1 corresponds to SGDLS and CDR2 to YYNGEE. The CDR3, from cysteine to phenylalanine, totals 16 residues. The read is trimmed to its CDR3 DNA, 48 bases read in frame from base 1. Trimming takes 0 bases off V and 1 base off J; junction bases not matched to a gene: 4.